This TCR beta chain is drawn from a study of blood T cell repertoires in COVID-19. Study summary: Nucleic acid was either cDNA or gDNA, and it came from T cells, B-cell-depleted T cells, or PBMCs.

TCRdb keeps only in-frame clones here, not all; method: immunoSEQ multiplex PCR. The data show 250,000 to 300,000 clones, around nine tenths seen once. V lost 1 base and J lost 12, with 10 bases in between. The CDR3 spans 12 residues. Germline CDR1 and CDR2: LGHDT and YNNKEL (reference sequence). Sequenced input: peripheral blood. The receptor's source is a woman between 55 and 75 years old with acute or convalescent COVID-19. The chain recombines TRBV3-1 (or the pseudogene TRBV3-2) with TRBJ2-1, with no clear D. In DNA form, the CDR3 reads TGTGCCAGCAGCCAAGTTCAGGTTGGGCAGTTCTTC. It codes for CASSQVQVGQFF.